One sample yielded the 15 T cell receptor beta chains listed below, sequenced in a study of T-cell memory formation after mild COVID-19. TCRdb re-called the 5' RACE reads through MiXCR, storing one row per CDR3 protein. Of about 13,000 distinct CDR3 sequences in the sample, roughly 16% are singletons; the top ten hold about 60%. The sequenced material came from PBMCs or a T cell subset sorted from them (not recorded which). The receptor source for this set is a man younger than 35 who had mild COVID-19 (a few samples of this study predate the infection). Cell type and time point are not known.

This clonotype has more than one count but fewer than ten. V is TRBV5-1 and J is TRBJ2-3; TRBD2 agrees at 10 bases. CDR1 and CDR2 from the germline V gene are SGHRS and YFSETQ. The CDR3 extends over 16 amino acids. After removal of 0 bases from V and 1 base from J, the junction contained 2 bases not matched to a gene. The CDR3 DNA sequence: TGCGCCAGCAGCTTGGTAGGGACTAGCGGCACAGATACGCAGTATTTT. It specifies CASSLVGTSGTDTQYF.

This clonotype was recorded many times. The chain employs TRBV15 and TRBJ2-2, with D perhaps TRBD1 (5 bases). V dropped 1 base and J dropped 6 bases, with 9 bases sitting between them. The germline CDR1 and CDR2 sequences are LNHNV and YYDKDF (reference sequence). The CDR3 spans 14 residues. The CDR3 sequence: CATSRVRVAGELFF. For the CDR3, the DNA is TGTGCCACCAGCAGAGTCAGGGTGGCCGGGGAGCTGTTTTTT.

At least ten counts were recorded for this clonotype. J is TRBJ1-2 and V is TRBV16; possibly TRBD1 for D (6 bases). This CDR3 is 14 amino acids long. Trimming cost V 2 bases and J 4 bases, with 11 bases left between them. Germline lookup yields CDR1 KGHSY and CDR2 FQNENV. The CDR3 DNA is TGTGCCAGCAGCCAACAACAGGGCTTCTATGGCTACACCTTC. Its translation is CASSQQQGFYGYTF.

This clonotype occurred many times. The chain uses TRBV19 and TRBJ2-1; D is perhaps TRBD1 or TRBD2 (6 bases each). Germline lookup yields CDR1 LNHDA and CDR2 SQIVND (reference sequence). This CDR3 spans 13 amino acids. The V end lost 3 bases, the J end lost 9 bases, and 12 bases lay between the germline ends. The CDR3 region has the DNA TGTGCCAGTAGTATGGGAGAGGGGGGTGAGCAGTTCTTC. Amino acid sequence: CASSMGEGGEQFF.

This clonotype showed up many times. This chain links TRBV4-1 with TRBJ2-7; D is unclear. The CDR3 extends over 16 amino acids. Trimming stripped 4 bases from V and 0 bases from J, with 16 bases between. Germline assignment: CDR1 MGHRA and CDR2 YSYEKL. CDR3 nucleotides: TGCGCCAGCAGCCGATTGTCGGCCGCAATCTCCTACGAGCAGTACTTC. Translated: CASSRLSAAISYEQYF.

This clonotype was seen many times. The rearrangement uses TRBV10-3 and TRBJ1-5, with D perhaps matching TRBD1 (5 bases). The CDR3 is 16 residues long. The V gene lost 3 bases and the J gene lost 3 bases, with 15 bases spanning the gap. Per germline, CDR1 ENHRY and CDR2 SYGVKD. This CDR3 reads CAISDLGDSPNQPQHF. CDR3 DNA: TGTGCCATCAGTGATCTGGGCGACAGTCCCAATCAGCCCCAGCATTTT.

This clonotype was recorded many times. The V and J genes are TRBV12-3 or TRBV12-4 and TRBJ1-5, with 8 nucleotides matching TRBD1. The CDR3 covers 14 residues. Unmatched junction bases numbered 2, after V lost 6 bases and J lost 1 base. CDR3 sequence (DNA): TGTGCCAGCAGGAACAGGGGGAGCAATCAGCCCCAGCATTTT. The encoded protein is CASRNRGSNQPQHF.

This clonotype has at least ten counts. CDR3 loop: CSAGTVQHF. CDR3 DNA: TGCAGTGCTGGGACCGTCCAGCATTTT. The genes are TRBV20-1 and TRBJ1-5; perhaps TRBD1 as D (5 bases). The germline CDR1 and CDR2 sequences are DFQATT and SNEGSKA (reference sequence). This CDR3 is built from 9 residues. Deletions cut 5 bases from V and 12 bases from J, with 8 bases between.

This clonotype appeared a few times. Here the CDR3 DNA reads TGTGCCAGCAGCCAGGCCCCCAAAAACATTCAGTACTTC. This gives the protein CASSQAPKNIQYF. The chain carries TRBV3-1 and TRBJ2-4; D not certain. The CDR3 spans 13 residues. V dropped 3 bases and J dropped 2 bases, with 5 bases sitting between them. Germline V gene data show CDR1 as LGHDT and CDR2 as YNNKEL (reference sequence).

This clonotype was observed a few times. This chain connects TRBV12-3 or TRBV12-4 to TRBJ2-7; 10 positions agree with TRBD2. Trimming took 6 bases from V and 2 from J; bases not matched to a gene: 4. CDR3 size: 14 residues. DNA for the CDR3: TGTGCCAGCAGAGAGCGGGGGGGCCCCTACGAGCAGTACTTC. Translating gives CASRERGGPYEQYF.

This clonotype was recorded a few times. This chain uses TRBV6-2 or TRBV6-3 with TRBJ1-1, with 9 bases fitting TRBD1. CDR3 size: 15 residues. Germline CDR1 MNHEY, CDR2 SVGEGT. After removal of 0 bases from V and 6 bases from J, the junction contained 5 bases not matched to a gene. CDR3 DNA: TGTGCCAGCAGTTACTCCGGGACAGGGTCGGCTGAAGCTTTCTTT. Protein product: CASSYSGTGSAEAFF.

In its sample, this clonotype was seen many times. CDR3 bases: TGTGCCAGCAGCCCGGGACAGATGAACACTGAAGCTTTCTTT. It encodes CASSPGQMNTEAFF. The rearrangement links TRBV7-2 to TRBJ1-1; 7 bases are a match to TRBD1. Germline assignment: CDR1 SGHTA and CDR2 FQGNSA. The CDR3 length is 14 residues. V trimming: 5 bases; J trimming: 0 bases; junction bases outside the gene matches: 3.

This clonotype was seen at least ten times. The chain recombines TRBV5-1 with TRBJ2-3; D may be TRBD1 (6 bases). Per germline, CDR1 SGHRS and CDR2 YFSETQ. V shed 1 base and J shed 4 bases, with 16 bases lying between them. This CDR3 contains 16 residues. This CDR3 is CASSLFRGNRPDTQYF. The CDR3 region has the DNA TGCGCCAGCAGCTTGTTCAGGGGCAACCGGCCAGATACGCAGTATTTT. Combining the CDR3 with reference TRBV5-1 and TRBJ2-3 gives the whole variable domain KAGVTQTPRYLIKTRGQQVTLSCSPISGHRSVSWYQQTPGQGLQFLFEYFSETQRNKGNFPGRFSGRQFSNSRSEMNVSTLELGDSALYLCASSLFRGNRPDTQYFGPGTRLTVL.

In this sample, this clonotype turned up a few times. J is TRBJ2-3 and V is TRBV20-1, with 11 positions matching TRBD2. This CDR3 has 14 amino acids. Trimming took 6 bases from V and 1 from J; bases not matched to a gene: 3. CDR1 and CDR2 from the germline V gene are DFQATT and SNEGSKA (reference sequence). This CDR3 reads CSAWTSGRTDTQYF. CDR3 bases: TGCAGTGCCTGGACTAGCGGGCGCACAGATACGCAGTATTTT.

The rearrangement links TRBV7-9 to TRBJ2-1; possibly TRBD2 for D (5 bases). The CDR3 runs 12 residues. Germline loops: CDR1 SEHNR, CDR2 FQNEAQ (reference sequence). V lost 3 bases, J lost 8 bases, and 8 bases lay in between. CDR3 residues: CASSFSDYEQFF. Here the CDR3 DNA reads TGTGCCAGCAGCTTTAGCGACTATGAGCAGTTCTTC. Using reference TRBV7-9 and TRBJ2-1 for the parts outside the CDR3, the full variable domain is DTGVSQNPRHKITKRGQNVTFRCDPISEHNRLYWYRQTLGQGPEFLTYFQNEAQLEKSRLLSDRFSAERPKGSFSTLEIQRTEQGDSAMYLCASSFSDYEQFFGPGTRLTVL.